Sequencing of this T cell receptor beta chain was carried out in a study of lymphopenia after photon versus proton radiotherapy. The V gene end was trimmed by 6 bases and the J gene end by 9 bases; junction bases not matched to a gene: 8. The CDR3 runs to 14 residues. CDR1 MNHEY and CDR2 SVGAGI come from the germline V gene. Generated by immunoSEQ multiplex PCR, the TCRdb table keeps only in-frame clones and is missing some. The data show roughly 41,000 clones, over 65% seen once. This receptor was taken from a man aged 50 to 59 with gastric cancer. The gene calls are TRBV6-5 and TRBJ1-3; TRBD1 aligns across 10 bases. The source material was peripheral blood, sampled from a patient treated with photon-based radiotherapy. The CDR3: CASRPGTGASTIYF. DNA of the CDR3: TGTGCCAGCAGACCCGGGACAGGGGCGAGCACCATATATTTT.